This is a list of T cell receptor beta chains from one sample in a study of OX40 agonist ivuxolimab in advanced cancers. Clones were sequenced by immunoSEQ multiplex PCR, and TCRdb holds only the in-frame ones, with some missing. This repertoire shows more than 85,000 clones, 75% to 95% found once; its top ten account for around 1.6%. Sequenced material: CD4+ or CD8+ T cells sorted from blood, taken in a trial of the OX40 agonist ivuxolimab. These receptors were taken from an adult with an advanced solid tumor such as melanoma, head and neck, liver or kidney cancer. Each CDR3 is given with its conserved first and last residue. A D gene is named only where the DNA matches it firmly. Rows give clone size only sometimes, using once, few, many, or a class for an expanded clone.

TRBV7-2	TRBJ2-5	.	.	TGTGCCAGCAGCTTAGACCAGGGTTCAAGGACCCAGTACTTC	CASSLDQGSRTQYF
TRBV5-6	TRBJ1-1	.	.	TGTGCCAGCAGCCGTCGGGACACTAACACTGAAGCTTTCTTT	CASSRRDTNTEAFF
TRBV5-1	TRBJ2-2	TRBD1	.	TGCGCCAGCAGCAAAGGGACAGACACCGGGGAGCTGTTTTTT	CASSKGTDTGELFF
TRBV21-1	TRBJ1-5	.	few	TGTGCCAGCAGCAAAGCTCAGGTGACAGGGGTCTATGAGCCCCAGCATTTT	CASSKAQVTGVYEPQHF
TRBV4-3	TRBJ2-7	TRBD2	.	TGCGCCAGCAGCCAAGATTCGGGGGGCTACGAGCAGTACTTC	CASSQDSGGYEQYF
TRBV5-6	TRBJ2-7	.	.	TGTGCCAGCAGCTCCCCTGGGCCCTACGAGCAGTACTTC	CASSSPGPYEQYF
TRBV30	TRBJ2-5	.	.	TGTGCCTGGAGTGTACCGGGGAGAATGGATAAAGAGACCCAGTACTTC	CAWSVPGRMDKETQYF
TRBV5-4	TRBJ2-7	TRBD1	.	TGTGCCAGCAGCTTACAGGGGACCTCCTACGAGCAGTACTTC	CASSLQGTSYEQYF
TRBV11-2	TRBJ2-2	.	.	TGTGCCAGCAGCTTTTCGTCCACCGGGGAGCTGTTTTTT	CASSFSSTGELFF
TRBV27	TRBJ2-2	TRBD2	.	TGTGCCAGCAGGGGTAGCGGGAGTCGCACCGGGGAGCTGTTTTTT	CASRGSGSRTGELFF
TRBV2	TRBJ2-3	.	.	TGTGCCAGCACCGGCCTCAGCACAGATACGCAGTATTTT	CASTGLSTDTQYF
TRBV11-1	TRBJ2-7	.	.	TGTGCCAGCAGCTTAACCTCCGGGACCTCTTCGCAGTACTTC	CASSLTSGTSSQYF
TRBV7-9	TRBJ2-3	.	.	TGTGCCAGCAGCTTTGGGGTCCCGATTGATACGCAGTATTTT	CASSFGVPIDTQYF
TRBV11-2	TRBJ2-1	.	.	TGTGCCAGCAGGTTCCTAGACTTGATCTCCTACAATGAGCAGTTCTTC	CASRFLDLISYNEQFF
TRBV11-3	TRBJ2-5	TRBD1	.	TGTGCCAGCAGCCCAGGGACAGGGGGGGAGGAGACCCAGTACTTC	CASSPGTGGEETQYF
TRBV6-6	TRBJ2-1	TRBD2	.	TGTGCCAGCTGGACTAGTTGGCTTAATGAGCAGTTCTTC	CASWTSWLNEQFF
TRBV4-1	TRBJ1-2	TRBD1	many	TGCGCCAGCAGCCCCCTCGACAGGGCCTATGGCTACACCTTC	CASSPLDRAYGYTF
TRBV18	TRBJ1-2	.	.	TGTGCCAGCTCACCGGGGGGGAACACCCAATTTAACTATGGCTACACCTTC	CASSPGGNTQFNYGYTF
TRBV28	TRBJ2-7	TRBD2	once	TGTGCCAGCAGTTTACCCCTCCTGAAGCGGGAGAGGTACGAGCAGTACTTC	CASSLPLLKRERYEQYF
TRBV7-3	TRBJ2-2	.	.	TGTGCCAGCAGCCCAGGGATCGTCACCGGGGAGCTGTTTTTT	CASSPGIVTGELFF
TRBV28	TRBJ2-7	TRBD2	.	TGTGCCAGCAGTGCTTCTTTCGGGGAGCGGGGTTCCTACGAGCAGTACTTC	CASSASFGERGSYEQYF
TRBV7-9	TRBJ1-2	.	.	TGTGCCAGCAGTTTCTCAGATGGCTACACCTTC	CASSFSDGYTF
TRBV30	TRBJ2-7	TRBD1	.	TGTGCCTGGACGAGGACAGGGGGCTTTTCGGAGCAGTACTTC	CAWTRTGGFSEQYF
TRBV5-6	TRBJ1-2	TRBD1	.	TGTGCCAGCAGCTTGGGAGGTGCAGGGACAGACTATGGCTACACCTTC	CASSLGGAGTDYGYTF
TRBV11-3	TRBJ1-3	.	.	TGTGCCAGCAGGCGACCTGGGGGAAACACCATATATTTT	CASRRPGGNTIYF
TRBV7-2	TRBJ2-5	.	.	TGTGCCAGCAGCCAAAGACTAGTATTAAAGACCCAGTACTTC	CASSQRLVLKTQYF
TRBV6-1	TRBJ2-1	.	.	TGTGCCAGCAGTGAAGCGCTGGGTAATGAGCAGTTCTTC	CASSEALGNEQFF
TRBV19	TRBJ1-1	.	few	TGTGCCAGTAGGGAACAGGGGAACACTGAAGCTTTCTTT	CASREQGNTEAFF
TRBV19	TRBJ2-1	.	.	TGTGCCAGTAGAAAGGCTCCTAAAGGTGAGCAGTTCTTC	CASRKAPKGEQFF
TRBV19	TRBJ2-5	TRBD1	.	TGTGCCAGTAGTATCCTGGCCGGACAGGGACAGACCCAGTACTTC	CASSILAGQGQTQYF
TRBV7-2	TRBJ2-2	.	.	TGTGCCAGCAGCTTACCGCCCGGGGGAGTCGGGGAGCTGTTTTTT	CASSLPPGGVGELFF
TRBV7-3	TRBJ2-1	.	.	TGTGCCAGCAGCTTAACGGCAGGGGTGGTGAATGAGCAGTTCTTC	CASSLTAGVVNEQFF
TRBV29-1	TRBJ2-3	.	once	TGCAGCGTTCGCCCAGGGGATACGCAGTATTTT	CSVRPGDTQYF